The clone carrying this T cell receptor (beta chain) was recorded at least ten times. As yet, its antigen is unknown. The data stem from a study of human T cells and chemical hapten exposure. This sample's time point: pre-sensitization, week 0. Treatment meaning: therapeutic diphenylcyclopropenone sensitization with weekly scalp DPC. Study conclusions and caveats: PT1 expanded TCR counts correlated positively with patch test score.

In the library, unique molecular identifiers were attached to individual cDNA molecules. Using its own MiXCR run on the RACE reads, TCRdb lists one record per CDR3 protein. The sample carries more than 300,000 distinct CDR3 sequences, 4.5% to 5.5% recorded once. Between the trimmed V and J ends, which lost 0 bases and 5 bases, there was a span of 5 bases. Germline CDR1 reads GTSNPN; CDR2 reads SVGIG (reference sequence). This CDR3 contains 12 residues. The sequenced sample was whole blood, obtained in connection with sensitization to the hapten diphenylcyclopropenone (DPC). The receptor was isolated from a woman aged 45-60 years with alopecia areata. Some clones in this sample may be carry-over from other donors' samples. The chain uses TRBV30 and TRBJ2-4; D is uncertain. The CDR3 nucleotides read TGTGCCTGGAGTGTAAACGAAAACATTCAGTACTTC. Translation: CAWSVNENIQYF.